A single sample is the source of the 18 T cell receptor beta chains below, sequenced in a study of T-cell memory formation after mild COVID-19. MiXCR was run by TCRdb on the 5' RACE reads, yielding one entry per CDR3 protein. Here the sample spans about 440,000 distinct CDR3 sequences, around 20% being singletons. Sequenced sample: PBMCs or a T cell subset sorted from them (not recorded which). Receptors were obtained from an adult woman who had mild COVID-19 (a few samples of this study predate the infection). Cell type and time point are not known.

This clonotype was counted a few times. This chain uses TRBV29-1 with TRBJ1-2; 8 positions match TRBD1. The CDR3 is 13 residues long. Germline V gives CDR1 SQVTM, CDR2 ANQGSEA. After removal of 6 bases from V and 3 bases from J, the junction contained 6 bases not matched to a gene. The CDR3 DNA is TGCAGCGTCGGGACAGGCGTCTACTATGGCTACACCTTC. Its translation is CSVGTGVYYGYTF.

The chain links TRBV7-2 to TRBJ1-6, with D maybe TRBD1 (6 bases). The CDR3 spans 13 residues. The germline CDR1 and CDR2 sequences are SGHTA and FQGNSA. V was shortened by 5 bases and J by 9 bases, with 11 bases between the two germline ends. CDR3 sequence reads: CASSPGTTSPLHF. In DNA form, the CDR3 reads TGTGCCAGCAGCCCCGGGACAACTTCACCCCTCCACTTT.

This clonotype was counted between two and nine times. V and J are TRBV7-9 and TRBJ2-5; 10 bases line up with TRBD2. The CDR3 runs 16 residues. Germline CDR1 reads SEHNR; CDR2 reads FQNEAQ (reference sequence). V was pared by 1 base and J by 5 bases, with 7 bases of the junction left unmatched. CDR3 protein: CASSLEASGSGETQYF. For the CDR3, the DNA is TGTGCCAGCAGCTTAGAGGCTAGCGGGAGCGGTGAGACCCAGTACTTC. Complete variable domain (other parts from reference TRBV7-9 and TRBJ2-5): DTGVSQNPRHKITKRGQNVTFRCDPISEHNRLYWYRQTLGQGPEFLTYFQNEAQLEKSRLLSDRFSAERPKGSFSTLEIQRTEQGDSAMYLCASSLEASGSGETQYFGPGTRLLVL.

The rearrangement uses TRBV11-1 and TRBJ2-5; the D gene is possibly TRBD2 (5 bases). This CDR3 contains 14 residues. Trimming took off 3 bases at V and 3 bases at J, with 11 bases between the two ends. Germline lookup yields CDR1 SGHAT and CDR2 FQDESV (reference sequence). The CDR3 bases are TGTGCCAGCAGCTTCCGTCAGCGGAAAGAGACCCAGTACTTC. Protein: CASSFRQRKETQYF.

The rearrangement links TRBV6-6 to TRBJ1-1; D is unresolved. V lost 7 bases and J 2 bases, leaving 14 bases between the germline ends. The CDR3 extends over 14 amino acids. CDR1 is MNHNY and CDR2 is SVGAGI in the germline V gene (reference sequence). CDR3 in DNA: TGTGCCAGCACTAGAGACGGTCAAAACACTGAAGCTTTCTTT. This codes for CASTRDGQNTEAFF.

This chain connects TRBV12-3 or TRBV12-4 to TRBJ2-3; 9 positions match TRBD2. The CDR3 is made up of 15 amino acids. Trimming took 0 bases from V and 5 from J; bases not matched to a gene: 3. For the CDR3, the DNA is TGTGCCAGCAGTTTAGCGCGGGGGGGCAGAGATACGCAGTATTTT. It yields the protein CASSLARGGRDTQYF.

CDR3 DNA sequence: TGCGCCAGCAGCTTGGGGCGGACAGGGGCGGCCTACGAGCAGTACTTC. Translating it yields CASSLGRTGAAYEQYF. The chain uses TRBV5-1 and TRBJ2-7, with 9 bases matching TRBD1. V gave up 0 bases and J gave up 2 bases; unmatched junction bases: 6. The CDR3 length is 16 residues. Germline V gene lookup returns CDR1 SGHRS and CDR2 YFSETQ.

This clonotype has a handful of counts. V gene TRBV20-1 combines with J gene TRBJ2-1; 13 positions agree with TRBD2. This CDR3 spans 17 amino acids. V was clipped by 3 bases and J by 7 bases; unmatched bases: 12. Germline CDR1 DFQATT, CDR2 SNEGSKA (reference sequence). For the CDR3, the DNA is TGCAGTGCTAGCGAACTAGCGGGAGGGCCTTTGCGGAATGAGCAGTTCTTC. Residues: CSASELAGGPLRNEQFF.

The rearrangement joins TRBV18 to TRBJ1-1; D remains unclear. V was shortened by 2 bases and J by 3 bases, with 10 bases between the two germline ends. The germline V gene encodes CDR1 KGHSH and CDR2 LQKENI. The length of the CDR3 is 14 residues. In DNA, the CDR3 is TGTGCCAGCTCACCAACTCCCGCGTACACTGAAGCTTTCTTT. It codes for CASSPTPAYTEAFF.

The CDR3 nucleotides are TGTGCCACCAGCAGGGAAGTCCGGACCGGGGAGCTGTTTTTT. The encoded protein is CATSREVRTGELFF. This chain joins TRBV15 and TRBJ2-2; D unclear. The CDR3 runs to 14 residues. CDR1 is LNHNV, CDR2 YYDKDF, per germline (reference sequence). Trimming took 3 bases from V and 5 from J, leaving 10 bases between them.

The chain employs TRBV10-3 and TRBJ2-7, with D possibly matching TRBD2 (7 bases). Between the trimmed V and J ends, which lost 1 base and 6 bases, there was a span of 13 bases. CDR3 size: 14 residues. The germline V gene encodes CDR1 ENHRY and CDR2 SYGVKD. The CDR3 bases are TGTGCCATCAGTGAGTTGGTGGGAGGGGGCGAGCAGTACTTC. It translates to CAISELVGGGEQYF.

This clonotype was counted only a few times. This chain links TRBV7-9 with TRBJ2-7; D could derive from TRBD1 or TRBD2 (5 bases each). V shed 5 bases and J shed 3 bases, with 11 bases lying between them. CDR1 and CDR2 (germline): SEHNR, FQNEAQ (reference sequence). The length of the CDR3 is 13 residues. The CDR3 is CASSLGDLYEQYF. CDR3 nucleotide sequence: TGTGCCAGCAGCCTTGGGGACCTCTACGAGCAGTACTTC.

This clonotype was counted a few times. The J gene is TRBJ1-2, the V gene TRBV7-2; 8 positions match TRBD1. Losses at the gene ends were 7 bases for V and 6 bases for J; bases not matched to a gene: 13. The length of the CDR3 is 15 residues. Germline CDR1 and CDR2: SGHTA and FQGNSA. CDR3 nucleotides: TGTGCCAGCATCGGGCAGCGGACAGGGCTGAATGGCTACACCTTC. Translating it yields CASIGQRTGLNGYTF.

This clonotype has just one count. This chain connects TRBV15 to TRBJ1-4; TRBD1 might be the D (6 bases). Germline assignment: CDR1 LNHNV and CDR2 YYDKDF (reference sequence). V lost 2 bases, J lost 0 bases, and 13 bases lay in between. There are 17 residues in the CDR3. As DNA, the CDR3 is TGTGCCACCAGCAGAACCCCGACAGGAGCAACTAATGAAAAACTGTTTTTT. The encoded protein is CATSRTPTGATNEKLFF.

The genes are TRBV10-3 and TRBJ1-2, with D maybe TRBD1 (6 bases). This CDR3 is 11 amino acids long. Germline V gives CDR1 ENHRY, CDR2 SYGVKD. Trimming left V 5 bases short and J 5 bases short, with 6 bases between. This CDR3 reads CAISQGYGYTF. The CDR3 coding sequence is TGTGCCATCAGTCAGGGGTATGGCTACACCTTC.

V and J are TRBV11-2 and TRBJ2-1; 11 bases are a match to TRBD2. V lost 0 bases, J lost 3 bases, and 10 bases stayed unmatched. The CDR3 extends over 19 amino acids. Germline V CDR1 and CDR2: SGHAT, FQNNGV. The CDR3 region is CASSLEDSTSGRRYNEQFF. CDR3 sequence (DNA): TGTGCCAGCAGCTTAGAGGATTCAACTAGCGGGAGACGCTACAATGAGCAGTTCTTC.

This clonotype was recorded a few times. The chain joins TRBV6-1 to TRBJ1-1, with D perhaps TRBD1 (6 bases). Germline loops: CDR1 MNHNS, CDR2 SASEGT. CDR3 size: 15 residues. The V end was cut by 0 bases, the J end by 7 bases, with 15 bases between. In DNA form, the CDR3 reads TGTGCCAGCAGTGAAGCCGCCGGGGGCTGGGGTGAAGCTTTCTTT. Translating it yields CASSEAAGGWGEAFF.

V usage is TRBV20-1 and J usage is TRBJ2-3; TRBD2 matches at 9 bases. V trimming: 5 bases; J trimming: 2 bases; junction bases outside the gene matches: 11. This CDR3 spans 16 amino acids. The germline CDR1 and CDR2 sequences are DFQATT and SNEGSKA (reference sequence). The CDR3 DNA sequence: TGCAGTGCTGGAAAGGCGGGACTAGCTTACACAGATACGCAGTATTTT. Translated: CSAGKAGLAYTDTQYF.